This T cell receptor (beta chain) stems from a study of beta chain features in type 1 diabetes. On the study more broadly: No age, gender or cell yield differences were seen between patients and healthy donors.

Purity exceeded 95% in all sorted populations. This clone was seen more than once but under ten times. The investigators reverse transcribed all of the isolated RNA, so they sequenced expressed TCRB transcripts. Assay used: immunoSEQ multiplex PCR; TCRdb lists only in-frame clones, some missing. The sample lists 300,000 to 350,000 clones; 7% to 9% were seen once. With V trimmed by 7 bases and J by 3 bases, 4 bases remained unmatched. The CDR3 covers 14 residues. CDR1 and CDR2 from the germline V gene are WSHSY and SAAADI. The sample was central memory CD4+ T cells from blood. The chain is built from TRBV10-2 and TRBJ2-1; 9 bases line up with TRBD2. This TCR came from a young woman in good health. The DNA of the CDR3 is TGCGCCAGCATTCCTAGCGGGATCTACAATGAGCAGTTCTTC. Protein: CASIPSGIYNEQFF.